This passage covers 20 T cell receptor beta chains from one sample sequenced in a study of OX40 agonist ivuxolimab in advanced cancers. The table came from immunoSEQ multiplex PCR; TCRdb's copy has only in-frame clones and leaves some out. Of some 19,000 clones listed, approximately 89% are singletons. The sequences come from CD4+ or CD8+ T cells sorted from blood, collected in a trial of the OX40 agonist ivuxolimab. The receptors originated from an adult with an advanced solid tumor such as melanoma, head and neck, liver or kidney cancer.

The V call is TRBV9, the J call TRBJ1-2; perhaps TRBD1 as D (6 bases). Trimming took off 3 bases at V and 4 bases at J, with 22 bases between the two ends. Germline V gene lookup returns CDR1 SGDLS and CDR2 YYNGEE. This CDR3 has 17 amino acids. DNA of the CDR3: TGTGCCAGCAGCGCCCTCCGACCACAGGGAAGAGGCTATGGCTACACCTTC. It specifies CASSALRPQGRGYGYTF.

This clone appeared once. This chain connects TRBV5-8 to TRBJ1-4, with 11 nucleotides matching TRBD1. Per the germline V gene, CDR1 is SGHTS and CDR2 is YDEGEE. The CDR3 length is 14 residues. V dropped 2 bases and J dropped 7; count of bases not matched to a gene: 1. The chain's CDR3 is CASSFGQGAEKLFF. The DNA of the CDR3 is TGTGCCAGCAGCTTCGGACAGGGGGCTGAAAAACTGTTTTTT.

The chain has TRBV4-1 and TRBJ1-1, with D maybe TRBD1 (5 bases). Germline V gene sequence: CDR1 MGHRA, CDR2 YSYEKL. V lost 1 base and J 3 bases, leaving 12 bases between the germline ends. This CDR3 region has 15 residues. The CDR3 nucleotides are TGCGCCAGCAGCCAAGGAGCTCTAGGGGACACTGAAGCTTTCTTT. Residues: CASSQGALGDTEAFF.

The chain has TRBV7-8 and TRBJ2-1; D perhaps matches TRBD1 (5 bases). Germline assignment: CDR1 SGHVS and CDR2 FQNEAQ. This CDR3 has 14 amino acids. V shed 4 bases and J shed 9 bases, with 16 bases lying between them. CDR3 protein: CASSSYDRQGEQFF. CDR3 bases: TGTGCCAGCAGCTCGTACGACAGACAAGGTGAGCAGTTCTTC.

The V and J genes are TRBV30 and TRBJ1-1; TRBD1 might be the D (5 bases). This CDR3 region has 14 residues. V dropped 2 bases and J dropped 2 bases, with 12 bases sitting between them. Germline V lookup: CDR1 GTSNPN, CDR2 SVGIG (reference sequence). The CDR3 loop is CAWSQGLKNTEAFF. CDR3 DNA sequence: TGTGCCTGGAGTCAGGGCCTCAAAAACACTGAAGCTTTCTTT.

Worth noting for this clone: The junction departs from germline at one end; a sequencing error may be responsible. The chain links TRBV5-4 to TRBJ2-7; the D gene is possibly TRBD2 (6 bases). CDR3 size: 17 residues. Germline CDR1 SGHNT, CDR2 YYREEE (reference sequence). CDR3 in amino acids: CVSSLASRVGGSYEQYF. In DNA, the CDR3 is TGTGTCAGCAGCTTGGCCTCGAGGGTTGGAGGGTCCTACGAGCAGTACTTC.

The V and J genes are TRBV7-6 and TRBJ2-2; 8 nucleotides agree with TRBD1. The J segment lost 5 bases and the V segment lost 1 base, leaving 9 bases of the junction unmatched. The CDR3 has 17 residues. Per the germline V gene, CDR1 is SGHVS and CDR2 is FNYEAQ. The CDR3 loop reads CASSLVSTGDWTGELFF. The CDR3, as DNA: TGTGCCAGCAGCTTAGTTTCGACAGGGGATTGGACCGGGGAGCTGTTTTTT.

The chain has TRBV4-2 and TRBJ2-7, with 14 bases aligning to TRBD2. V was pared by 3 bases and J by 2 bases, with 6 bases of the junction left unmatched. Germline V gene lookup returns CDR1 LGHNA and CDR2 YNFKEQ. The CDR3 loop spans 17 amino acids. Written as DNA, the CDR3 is TGTGCCAGCAGCCACCAGACTAGCGGGGGGGTTACCTACGAGCAGTACTTC. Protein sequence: CASSHQTSGGVTYEQYF.

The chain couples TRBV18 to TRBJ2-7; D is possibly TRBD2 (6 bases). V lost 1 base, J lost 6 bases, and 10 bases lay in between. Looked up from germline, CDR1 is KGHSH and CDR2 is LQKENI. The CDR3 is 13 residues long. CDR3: CASSPLRGFEQYF. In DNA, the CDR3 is TGTGCCAGCTCACCACTACGGGGGTTCGAGCAGTACTTC.

Written as DNA, the CDR3 is TGTGCATGTTCGACTAGCGGGGGCCAAGAGACCCAGTACTTC. Protein sequence: CACSTSGGQETQYF. The chain joins TRBV18 to TRBJ2-5, with 12 bases matching TRBD2. Germline CDR1 reads KGHSH; CDR2 reads LQKENI. The CDR3 extends over 14 amino acids.

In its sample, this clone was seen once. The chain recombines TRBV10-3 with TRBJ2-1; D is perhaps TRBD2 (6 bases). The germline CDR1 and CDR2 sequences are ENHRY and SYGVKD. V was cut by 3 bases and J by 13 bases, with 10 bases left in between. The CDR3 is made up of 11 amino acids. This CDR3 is CAISDRLEQFF. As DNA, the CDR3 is TGTGCCATCAGTGACCGACTAGAACAGTTCTTC.

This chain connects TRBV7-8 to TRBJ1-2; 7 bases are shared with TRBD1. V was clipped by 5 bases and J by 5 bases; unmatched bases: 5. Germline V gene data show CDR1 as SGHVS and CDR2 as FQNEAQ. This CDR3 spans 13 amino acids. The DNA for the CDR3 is TGTGCCAGCAGCATATACAGGGGATATGGCTACACCTTC. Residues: CASSIYRGYGYTF.

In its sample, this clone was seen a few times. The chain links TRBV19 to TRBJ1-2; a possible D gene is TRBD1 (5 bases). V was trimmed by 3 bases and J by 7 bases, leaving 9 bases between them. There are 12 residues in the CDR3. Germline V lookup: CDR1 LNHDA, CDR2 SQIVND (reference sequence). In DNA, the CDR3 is TGTGCCAGTAGTATCGGGGGGGTTGGCTACACCTTC. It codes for CASSIGGVGYTF.

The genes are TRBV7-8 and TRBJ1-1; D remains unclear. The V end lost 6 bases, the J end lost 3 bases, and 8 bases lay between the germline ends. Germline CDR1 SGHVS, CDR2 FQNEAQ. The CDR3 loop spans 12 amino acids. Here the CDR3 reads CASSYKDTEAFF. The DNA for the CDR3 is TGTGCCAGCAGTTACAAGGACACTGAAGCTTTCTTT.

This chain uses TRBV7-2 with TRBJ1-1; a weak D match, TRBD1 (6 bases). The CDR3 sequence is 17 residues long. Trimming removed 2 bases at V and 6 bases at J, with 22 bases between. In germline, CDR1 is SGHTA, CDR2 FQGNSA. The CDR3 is CASSLRWLAGDRAEAFF. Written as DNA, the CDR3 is TGTGCCAGCAGCTTAAGGTGGTTGGCAGGGGATCGCGCTGAAGCTTTCTTT. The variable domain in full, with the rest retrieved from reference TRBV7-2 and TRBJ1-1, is GAGVSQSPSNKVTEKGKDVELRCDPISGHTALYWYRQSLGQGLEFLIYFQGNSAPDKSGLPSDRFSAERTGGSVSTLTIQRTQQEDSAVYLCASSLRWLAGDRAEAFFGQGTRLTVV.

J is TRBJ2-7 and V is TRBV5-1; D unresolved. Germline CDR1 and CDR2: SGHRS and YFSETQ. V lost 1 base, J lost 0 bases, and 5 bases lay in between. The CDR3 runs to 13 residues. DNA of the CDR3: TGCGCCAGCAGCTTGCCAGCCTCCTACGAGCAGTACTTC. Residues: CASSLPASYEQYF.

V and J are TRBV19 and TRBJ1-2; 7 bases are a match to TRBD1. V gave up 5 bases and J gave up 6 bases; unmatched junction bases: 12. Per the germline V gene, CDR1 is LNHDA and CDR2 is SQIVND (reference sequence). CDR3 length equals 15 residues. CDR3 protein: CASSPPRTGTDGYTF. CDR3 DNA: TGTGCCAGTAGTCCGCCACGGACAGGTACGGATGGCTACACCTTC.

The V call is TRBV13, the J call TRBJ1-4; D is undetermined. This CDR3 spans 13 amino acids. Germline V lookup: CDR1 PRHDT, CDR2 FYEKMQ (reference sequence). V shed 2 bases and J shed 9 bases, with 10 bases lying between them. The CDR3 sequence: CASSLSASQKLFF. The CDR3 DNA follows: TGTGCCAGCAGCTTATCGGCCTCACAAAAACTGTTTTTT.

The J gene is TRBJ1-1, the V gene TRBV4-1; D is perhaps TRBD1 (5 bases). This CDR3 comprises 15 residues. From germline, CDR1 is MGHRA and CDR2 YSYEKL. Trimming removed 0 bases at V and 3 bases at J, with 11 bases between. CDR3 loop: CASSQDRAGYTEAFF. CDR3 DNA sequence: TGCGCCAGCAGCCAAGACAGGGCGGGTTACACTGAAGCTTTCTTT.

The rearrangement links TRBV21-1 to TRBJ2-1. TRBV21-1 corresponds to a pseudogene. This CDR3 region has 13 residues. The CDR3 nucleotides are TGTGCCAGCACGAGGGGAAAGAGGAATGAGCAGTTCTTC. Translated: CASTRGKRNEQFF.